The 13 T cell receptor beta chains in this list originate from one sample, sequenced in a study of T cells after yellow fever vaccination (dated by TCRdb to the late 2010s). This sample's treatment or condition label indicates: live attenuated yellow fever vaccine strain. Library preparation was by 5' RACE. Sequencing relied on an Illumina HiSeq 2500. The public reads were quality trimmed at Q25 with fastp and then assembled into clones with MiXCR by TCRdb, keeping productive beta chains. Entries are consolidated by CDR3 protein sequence, retaining the most common genes and DNA. This sample holds hundreds of thousands of distinct CDR3 sequences; 8.7% were observed only once. The ten largest clones take up 18% of the sample. The material sequenced was PBMCs, taken on the day of the first yellow fever vaccination. The receptors derive from a young man who received the YFV17D yellow fever vaccine.

This clonotype was counted ten times or more. The chain employs TRBV12-3 or TRBV12-4 and TRBJ1-1; D might be TRBD1 (5 bases). The CDR3 loop spans 16 amino acids. Deletions cut 5 bases from V and 0 bases from J, with 16 bases between. CDR3 region: CASSPRGGWMNTEAFF. CDR3 DNA: TGTGCCAGCAGTCCTCGGGGGGGATGGATGAACACTGAAGCTTTCTTT.

This clonotype was counted only a few times. The chain joins TRBV6-1 to TRBJ2-1, with 10 bases matching TRBD1. The germline gives CDR1 MNHNS, CDR2 SASEGT. The CDR3 runs to 15 residues. This CDR3 is CATSSGTGVSNEQFF. DNA for the CDR3: TGTGCGACAAGCTCCGGGACAGGGGTTTCTAATGAGCAGTTCTTC.

The chain is built from TRBV20-1 and TRBJ1-1; no firm D call. Germline V CDR1 and CDR2: DFQATT, SNEGSKA (reference sequence). The length of the CDR3 is 10 residues. The V and J ends lost 1 base and 10 bases respectively, with 7 bases between them. CDR3 sequence reads: CSARGLGAFF. CDR3 DNA: TGCAGTGCTAGAGGCCTCGGAGCTTTCTTT.

The rearrangement uses TRBV4-2 and TRBJ2-1; tentative D call: TRBD2 (6 bases). Between the trimmed V and J ends, which lost 0 bases and 5 bases, there was a span of 20 bases. The CDR3 extends over 18 amino acids. Germline-derived CDR1 and CDR2 are LGHNA and YNFKEQ. The chain's CDR3 is CASSQDWGLGSGDNEQFF. CDR3 in DNA: TGTGCCAGCAGCCAAGATTGGGGTTTGGGTAGCGGAGACAATGAGCAGTTCTTC.

The chain uses TRBV28 and TRBJ1-5, with 9 bases fitting TRBD1. CDR1 and CDR2 from the germline V gene are MDHEN and SYDVKM. With 6 bases clipped from V and 9 bases from J, the junction kept 9 bases outside the gene matches. The length of the CDR3 is 14 residues. CDR3: CASRGQGRVGPQHF. The CDR3 nucleotides read TGTGCCAGCAGGGGACAGGGTAGGGTAGGGCCCCAGCATTTT.

This clonotype was recorded a few times. The V call is TRBV7-2, the J call TRBJ2-1; D is perhaps TRBD2 (6 bases). Trimming pared 5 bases from V and 5 bases from J, leaving 10 bases between. The CDR3 runs 13 residues. Germline CDR1 is SGHTA and CDR2 is FQGNSA. CDR3 amino acids: CASSGTLHNEQFF. The CDR3 coding sequence is TGTGCCAGCAGCGGGACTCTTCACAATGAGCAGTTCTTC.

This clonotype was seen more than once but under ten times. The CDR3 sequence: CAWLLAGSGELFF. CDR3 nucleotide sequence: TGTGCCTGGCTACTAGCGGGGTCCGGGGAGCTGTTTTTT. J is TRBJ2-2 and V is TRBV30; TRBD2 agrees at 10 bases. This CDR3 region has 13 residues. Trimming took 5 bases from V and 6 from J; bases not matched to a gene: 3. Germline V gene sequence: CDR1 GTSNPN, CDR2 SVGIG (reference sequence).

The chain uses TRBV7-2 and TRBJ2-1; 7 bases map to TRBD1. The V and J ends lost 3 bases and 15 bases, in that order; junction bases with no gene match: 11. Per the germline V gene, CDR1 is SGHTA and CDR2 is FQGNSA. The CDR3 length is 13 residues. The CDR3 bases are TGTGCCAGCAGCTTGCGCGACAGGGCGGGTTGGTTCTTC. Translation: CASSLRDRAGWFF.

This clonotype was detected a few times. This chain joins TRBV29-1 and TRBJ2-7; weak D call: TRBD1 (5 bases). Germline assignment: CDR1 SQVTM and CDR2 ANQGSEA. Trimming left V 3 bases short and J 0 bases short, with 15 bases between. This CDR3 is built from 15 residues. The CDR3 DNA reads TGCAGCGTTGAGGGGTTGGCAGGGAACTCCTACGAGCAGTACGTC. Translating gives CSVEGLAGNSYEQYV.

The V call is TRBV7-2, the J call TRBJ2-1, with D possibly being TRBD1 or TRBD2 (5 bases each). V gave up 5 bases and J gave up 9 bases, with 14 bases separating them. Germline V gene data show CDR1 as SGHTA and CDR2 as FQGNSA. This CDR3 has 13 residues. The DNA of the CDR3 is TGTGCCAGCAGCATGGCCCCAGGGACTGAGCAGTTCTTC. It specifies CASSMAPGTEQFF.

The sample holds a few counts of this clonotype. The chain has TRBV6-6 and TRBJ2-1; D ambiguous. CDR3 size: 12 residues. Germline assignment: CDR1 MNHNY and CDR2 SVGAGI (reference sequence). Trimming pared 5 bases from V and 5 bases from J, leaving 7 bases between. CDR3 coding DNA: TGTGCCAGCAGTCCCGCTGACAATGAGCAGTTCTTC. Its protein is CASSPADNEQFF.

V usage is TRBV5-1 and J usage is TRBJ2-7; tentative D call: TRBD2 (7 bases). The ends were cut back, 1 base at V and 7 bases at J, with 12 bases in the middle. The CDR3 totals 13 residues. Germline-derived CDR1 and CDR2 are SGHRS and YFSETQ. The CDR3 loop reads CASSLIGGQEQYV. The CDR3 DNA reads TGCGCCAGCAGCTTGATCGGGGGGCAGGAGCAGTACGTC.

This clonotype has a handful of counts. The J gene is TRBJ2-7, the V gene TRBV10-1, with TRBD1 matching 7 bases. Germline CDR1 and CDR2: WNHNN and SYGVQD (reference sequence). The CDR3 loop spans 14 amino acids. V gave up 6 bases and J gave up 2 bases; unmatched junction bases: 7. The chain's CDR3 is CASSSSGTAYEQYF. CDR3 DNA sequence: TGCGCCAGCAGCTCCTCCGGGACAGCCTACGAGCAGTACTTC.